This T cell receptor (beta chain) was recorded in a study of cytomegalovirus exposure and HLA in healthy donors. The CDR3 length is 13 residues. Germline CDR1 reads PRHDT; CDR2 reads FYEKMQ (reference sequence). The V end lost 5 bases, the J end lost 5 bases, and 9 bases lay between the germline ends. As to this clone: Its antigen is unknown.

General observations from the study: 164 TCR beta chains were listed as cytomegalovirus-associated. Presence/absence comparisons presumed near-even sequencing depth among donors. Indistinguishable V segments, including TRBV6-2 and TRBV6-3, were excluded.

PCR used 60 Vbeta primers and 13 Jbeta primers. The method was immunoSEQ multiplex PCR; TCRdb's version includes in-frame clones alone and lacks a portion of them. Of 100,000 to 150,000 clones in the sample, about 74% were seen once. The chain couples TRBV13 to TRBJ1-4, with a possible D match to TRBD1 (6 bases). Source material: PBMCs. This clonotype originated in a woman in her fifties or sixties in good health and CMV-seropositive. CDR3 region: CASSRGGNEKLFF. In nucleotides, the CDR3 is TGTGCCAGCAGCAGGGGGGGGAATGAAAAACTGTTTTTT.